The text below deals with one T cell receptor beta chain. The antigen is not known. The sample belongs to a study of post-analysis software for immune sequencing data. The wider study: Relapsing-remitting, secondary progressive and progressive-relapsing multiple sclerosis courses were included.

Prepared libraries of TCR beta cDNA carried unique molecular identifiers. TCRdb ran MiXCR on the PCR reads and lists one entry per CDR3 protein. This repertoire shows 600,000 to 700,000 distinct CDR3 sequences, 59% found once; its top ten account for approximately 11%. Notes on the study in general: F measure clustering grouped samples strongly by preparation batch. Among roughly 5 TRBV segments more frequent in patients than controls were TRBV5-6, TRBV5-1 and TRBV20-1.

This CDR3 comprises 15 residues. V was clipped by 3 bases and J by 2 bases, with 14 bases between them. Germline lookup yields CDR1 DFQATT and CDR2 SNEGSKA (reference sequence). Sequences were obtained from blood. The origin of this receptor is a girl aged 2 to 9 with multiple sclerosis. V usage is TRBV20-1 and J usage is TRBJ1-5; the D gene is possibly TRBD1 (6 bases). CDR3 in DNA: TGCAGTGCTAGGGCCGGGGAGGGGGGCAATCAGCCCCAGCATTTT. It specifies CSARAGEGGNQPQHF.